The 24 T cell receptor beta chains below all came from one sample that was sequenced in a study of vaccination and CD4 T cells after COVID-19. The Oncomine TCR Beta short-read assay was applied to DNA of cultured CD4+ T cells. One entry per CDR3 protein, called by TCRdb with MiXCR from the PCR reads. This sample has about 11,000 distinct CDR3 sequences, with approximately 49% found just once. Treatment of the sample: approximately nine-day PBMC culture with coronavirus spike peptide pools or control peptides (ViraFEST assay). Antigens of these TCRs are unknown. The sequencing input was CD4+ T cells from blood, cultured in vitro. The source of these receptors is a human donor who had recovered from COVID-19.

This clonotype was picked up a small number of times. This sequence joins TRBV12-3 or TRBV12-4 and TRBJ2-5, with D perhaps being TRBD1 or TRBD2 (6 bases each). This CDR3 has 15 amino acids. V dropped 7 bases and J dropped 1 base, with 16 bases sitting between them. The CDR3 spells CASTSGATLQETQYF. CDR3 coding DNA: TGTGCCAGCACCTCGGGGGCGACCCTCCAAGAGACCCAGTACTTC.

This clonotype was seen a few times. V gene TRBV7-6 combines with J gene TRBJ2-1; D not certain. V shed 0 bases and J shed 8 bases, with 14 bases lying between them. Germline lookup yields CDR1 SGHVS and CDR2 FNYEAQ. This CDR3 has 15 amino acids. The CDR3 sequence is CASSLAPGGLDEQFF. The DNA of the CDR3 is TGTGCCAGCAGCTTAGCGCCGGGTGGGTTGGATGAGCAGTTCTTC.

This clonotype was picked up a small number of times. The V call is TRBV5-4, the J call TRBJ1-2, with D possibly matching TRBD1 (5 bases). Germline V lookup: CDR1 SGHNT, CDR2 YYREEE (reference sequence). The CDR3 is 14 residues long. V gave up 4 bases and J gave up 8 bases, with 18 bases separating them. The CDR3 nucleotides are TGTGCCAGCAGCCCGAGGCAGGGTGATGGGGGCTACACCTTC. Translated, it gives CASSPRQGDGGYTF.

The rearrangement joins TRBV6-5 to TRBJ1-2; 8 nucleotides align to TRBD1. In germline, CDR1 is MNHEY, CDR2 SVGAGI. The CDR3 has 15 amino acids. The V segment lost 0 bases and the J segment 2 bases; nucleotides outside the gene matches: 2. CDR3 loop: CASSYSHRGNYGYTF. In DNA, the CDR3 is TGTGCCAGCAGTTACTCCCACAGGGGGAACTATGGCTACACCTTC.

This clonotype was detected only a few times. The chain recombines TRBV27 with TRBJ2-7; D uncertain. Germline lookup yields CDR1 MNHEY and CDR2 SMNVEV (reference sequence). This CDR3 region has 13 residues. V lost 2 bases and J 2 bases, leaving 7 bases between the germline ends. CDR3 amino acids: CASSLGRTYEQYF. The CDR3 nucleotides are TGTGCCAGCAGTTTAGGTAGAACCTACGAGCAGTACTTC.

The CDR3 protein is CASRRRGGQNTEAFF. In nucleotides, the CDR3 is TGTGCCAGCAGAAGGAGAGGGGGACAGAACACTGAAGCTTTCTTT. V usage is TRBV27 and J usage is TRBJ1-1; D possibly corresponds to TRBD1 (6 bases). The CDR3 covers 15 residues. Germline V CDR1 and CDR2: MNHEY, SMNVEV (reference sequence). Trimming left V 6 bases short and J 1 base short, with 15 bases between.

This sequence joins TRBV7-8 and TRBJ1-2; D is undetermined. The V end was cut by 7 bases, the J end by 0 bases, with 12 bases between. Germline V gene data show CDR1 as SGHVS and CDR2 as FQNEAQ. This CDR3 contains 14 residues. The CDR3, as DNA: TGTGCCAGCACCCTCGACCGAGCTAACTATGGCTACACCTTC. It specifies CASTLDRANYGYTF.

This clonotype was observed a handful of times. This chain joins TRBV20-1 and TRBJ1-1; the match to TRBD1 covers 7 bases. CDR1 and CDR2 from the germline V gene are DFQATT and SNEGSKA (reference sequence). The V gene end was trimmed by 0 bases and the J gene end by 5 bases; junction bases not matched to a gene: 18. CDR3 size: 18 residues. CDR3 loop: CSARDDQGQDILRTEAFF. The CDR3 bases are TGCAGTGCTAGAGATGATCAAGGACAGGACATTTTGAGGACTGAAGCTTTCTTT.

The DNA of the CDR3 is TGTGCCAGCTGGAGCGGGACTAGAATCTACAATGAGCAGTTCTTC. Translation: CASWSGTRIYNEQFF. V and J are TRBV6-1 and TRBJ2-1; the match to TRBD2 covers 8 bases. CDR3 size: 15 residues. The V and J ends lost 8 bases and 3 bases, in that order; junction bases with no gene match: 9. Looked up from germline, CDR1 is MNHNS and CDR2 is SASEGT.

The chain has TRBV2 and TRBJ1-1; the match to TRBD1 covers 7 bases. Losses at the gene ends were 2 bases for V and 1 base for J; bases not matched to a gene: 7. The CDR3 contains 16 residues. CDR1 SNHLY and CDR2 FYNNEI come from the germline V gene. This chain's CDR3 is CASSEMTGKWNTEAFF. As DNA, the CDR3 is TGTGCCAGCAGTGAAATGACAGGGAAGTGGAACACTGAAGCTTTCTTT.

This chain uses TRBV19 with TRBJ1-2; D is undetermined. Trimming shortened V by 3 bases and J by 5 bases, and 7 bases separated the two germline ends. CDR3 length equals 12 residues. Germline-derived CDR1 and CDR2 are LNHDA and SQIVND (reference sequence). DNA for the CDR3: TGTGCCAGTAGTATTCCCATTTATGGCTACACCTTC. Its protein is CASSIPIYGYTF.

The CDR3: CATSATHSYNEQFF. The CDR3 nucleotides read TGTGCCACCAGTGCGACCCACTCCTACAATGAGCAGTTCTTC. This chain links TRBV24-1 with TRBJ2-1; D remains unclear. The germline V gene has CDR1 KGHDR and CDR2 SFDVKD. The germline V and J ends were trimmed by 5 bases and 0 bases, with 7 bases remaining between them. The CDR3 spans 14 residues.

The chain joins TRBV24-1 to TRBJ2-3, with 12 nucleotides matching TRBD2. The CDR3 runs 18 residues. Germline V gives CDR1 KGHDR, CDR2 SFDVKD. V trimming: 1 base; J trimming: 8 bases; junction bases outside the gene matches: 12. CDR3 region: CATSDFGPSGGALATQYF. The CDR3 DNA reads TGTGCCACCAGTGATTTTGGCCCTAGCGGGGGGGCCCTGGCTACGCAGTATTTT.

The V gene is TRBV7-9, the J gene TRBJ2-7, with D possibly called TRBD1 or TRBD2 (5 bases each). Trimming shortened V by 5 bases and J by 4 bases, and 21 bases separated the two germline ends. The CDR3 is 16 residues long. Germline CDR1 reads SEHNR; CDR2 reads FQNEAQ (reference sequence). The CDR3 sequence: CASSRLGTFQGYEQYF. The CDR3 DNA follows: TGTGCCAGCAGCCGCCTCGGGACCTTTCAAGGGTACGAGCAGTACTTC.

The gene calls are TRBV6-1 and TRBJ1-1; the D is unclear. This CDR3 region has 14 residues. Deletions cut 4 bases from V and 0 bases from J, with 9 bases between. Germline V gives CDR1 MNHNS, CDR2 SASEGT. The CDR3 is CASSGTPMNTEAFF. DNA for the CDR3: TGTGCCAGCAGTGGTACCCCTATGAACACTGAAGCTTTCTTT.

The chain links TRBV20-1 to TRBJ2-2; 8 nucleotides align to TRBD1. J lost 7 bases, V lost 4 bases, and 8 bases had no gene match. Germline lookup yields CDR1 DFQATT and CDR2 SNEGSKA (reference sequence). This CDR3 region has 14 residues. For the CDR3, the DNA is TGCAGTGCTACGGACAGGGTGTCGGTCGGGGAGCTGTTTTTT. Encoded protein: CSATDRVSVGELFF.

This clonotype has just a few counts. The V call is TRBV6-4, the J call TRBJ1-5; TRBD1 aligns across 7 bases. The V gene end was trimmed by 6 bases and the J gene end by 4 bases; junction bases not matched to a gene: 6. This CDR3 has 14 residues. Germline-derived CDR1 and CDR2 are MRHNA and SNTAGT. CDR3 region: CASSPQQGNQPQHF. The CDR3 DNA follows: TGTGCCAGCAGCCCCCAACAGGGGAATCAGCCCCAGCATTTT.

For this clonotype: The junction shows a germline mismatch at one end, possibly a read error. The chain employs TRBV6-1 and TRBJ2-2; maybe TRBD1 (6 bases). The CDR3 extends over 15 amino acids. Germline loops: CDR1 MNHNS, CDR2 SASEGT. CDR3 in amino acids: CASTEQGIGTGKLFF. The DNA for the CDR3 is TGTGCCAGCACCGAACAGGGTATTGGCACCGGGAAGCTGTTTTTT.

The chain is built from TRBV2 and TRBJ1-6; 8 nucleotides agree with TRBD1. The CDR3 runs 14 residues. From germline, CDR1 is SNHLY and CDR2 FYNNEI. Trimming took 6 bases from V and 9 from J; bases not matched to a gene: 7. CDR3 region: CASRTGALFSPLHF. The CDR3 DNA reads as TGTGCCAGCAGGACAGGGGCCCTATTTTCACCCCTCCACTTT.

As to this clonotype: Since the CDR3 does not end with the conserved phenylalanine or tryptophan, this likely comes from a read error. Because the CDR3's place on the DNA is in doubt, the DNA is left out and the CDR3 is given as listed by TCRdb. The J gene is TRBJ2-5, the V gene TRBV21-1; the table gives TRBD1 as D, unverified against the DNA. TRBV21-1 has pseudogene status. Ends included, the CDR3 has 20 residues. The CDR3 sequence is CASSKRHPKSHRQVQETQYY.

This chain uses TRBV14 with TRBJ2-2; perhaps TRBD2 as D (6 bases). Trimming removed 2 bases at V and 4 bases at J, with 23 bases between. Germline values: CDR1 SGHDN, CDR2 FVKESK. There are 19 residues in the CDR3. Here the CDR3 reads CASSQNFAGRARGTGELFF. The CDR3 region has the DNA TGTGCCAGCAGCCAAAACTTCGCGGGAAGGGCGAGAGGCACCGGGGAGCTGTTTTTT.

CDR3 bases: TGTGCCAGCAGATCGGACAAGGTCTATGGCTACACCTTC. This gives the protein CASRSDKVYGYTF. The genes are TRBV6-1 and TRBJ1-2; perhaps TRBD1 as D (5 bases). Germline V lookup: CDR1 MNHNS, CDR2 SASEGT. The CDR3 consists of 13 residues. V lost 6 bases to trimming and J lost 4 bases, with 12 bases between them.

The chain has TRBV5-6 and TRBJ1-6; D remains ambiguous. The germline V and J ends were trimmed by 3 bases and 7 bases, with 8 bases remaining between them. Germline CDR1 reads SGHDT; CDR2 reads YYEEEE. CDR3 size: 13 residues. CDR3 sequence (DNA): TGTGCCAGCAGCTCCGTCCTAAATTCACCCCTCCACTTT. It translates to CASSSVLNSPLHF.

V gene TRBV20-1 combines with J gene TRBJ2-7; D ambiguous. V lost 3 bases to trimming and J lost 1 base, with 16 bases between them. Germline values: CDR1 DFQATT, CDR2 SNEGSKA (reference sequence). CDR3 length: 15 residues. Here the CDR3 reads CSASPTLGLSYEQYF. CDR3 DNA sequence: TGCAGTGCTAGCCCCACACTTGGGCTATCCTACGAGCAGTACTTC.